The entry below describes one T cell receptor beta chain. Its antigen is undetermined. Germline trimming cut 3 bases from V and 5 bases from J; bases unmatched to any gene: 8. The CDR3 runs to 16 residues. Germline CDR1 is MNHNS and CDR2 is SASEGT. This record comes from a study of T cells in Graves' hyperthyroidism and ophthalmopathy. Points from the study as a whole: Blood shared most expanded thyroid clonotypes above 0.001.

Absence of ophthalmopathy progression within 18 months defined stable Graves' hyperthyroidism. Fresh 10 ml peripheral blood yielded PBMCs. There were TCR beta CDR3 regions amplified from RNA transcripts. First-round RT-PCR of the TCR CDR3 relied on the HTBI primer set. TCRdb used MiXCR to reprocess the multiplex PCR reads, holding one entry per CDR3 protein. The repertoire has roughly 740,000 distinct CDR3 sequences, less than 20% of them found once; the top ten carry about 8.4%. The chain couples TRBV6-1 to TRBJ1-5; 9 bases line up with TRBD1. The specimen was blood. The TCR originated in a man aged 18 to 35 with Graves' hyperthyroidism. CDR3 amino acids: CASSEGQGRLDQPQHF. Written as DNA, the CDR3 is TGTGCCAGCAGTGAGGGACAGGGAAGGTTGGATCAGCCCCAGCATTTT.